These 30 T cell receptor beta chains share one sample of origin, sequenced in a study of blood T cell repertoires in COVID-19. Profiling relied on immunoSEQ multiplex PCR, and the TCRdb table lists in-frame clones only, not all of them. The sample contains 400,000 or so clones, 75% to 90% of which appear only once. Sequenced material: PBMCs or T cells enriched from blood (not recorded which). These receptors came from a man between 25 and 39 years old who had recovered from COVID-19.

The chain has TRBV28 and TRBJ2-1; TRBD2 matches at 13 bases. V lost 2 bases, J lost 8 bases, and 6 bases stayed unmatched. CDR1 and CDR2 (germline): MDHEN, SYDVKM. CDR3 length equals 16 residues. As DNA, the CDR3 is TGTGCCAGCAGTTTAGTAGGGACTAGCGGGATTCATGAGCAGTTCTTC. This translates into CASSLVGTSGIHEQFF.

The J gene is TRBJ2-1, the V gene TRBV5-4; 14 bases map to TRBD2. Germline V gene sequence: CDR1 SGHNT, CDR2 YYREEE (reference sequence). The CDR3 loop spans 15 amino acids. The J segment lost 6 bases and the V segment lost 4 bases, leaving 3 bases of the junction unmatched. In DNA form, the CDR3 reads TGTGCCAGCAGCGGCGGGACTAGCGGGAGCAATGAGCAGTTCTTC. This sequence encodes CASSGGTSGSNEQFF.

This clone was recorded a few times. The genes are TRBV10-3 and TRBJ2-7; TRBD2 might be the D (5 bases). Germline-derived CDR1 and CDR2 are ENHRY and SYGVKD. Deletions cut 2 bases from V and 5 bases from J, with 13 bases between. CDR3 length: 14 residues. The CDR3: CAISERGVQDEQYF. As DNA, the CDR3 is TGTGCCATCAGTGAGCGGGGAGTCCAGGACGAGCAGTACTTC.

V is TRBV6-1 and J is TRBJ2-3; 12 nucleotides match TRBD2. Trimming cost V 1 base and J 2 bases; bases outside gene matches: 4. CDR1 and CDR2 from the germline V gene are MNHNS and SASEGT. This CDR3 region has 17 residues. This CDR3 reads CASSEVGLAGITDTQYF. DNA for the CDR3: TGTGCCAGCAGTGAAGTAGGACTAGCGGGAATCACAGATACGCAGTATTTT.

The J gene is TRBJ2-5, the V gene TRBV5-1; perhaps TRBD2 as D (6 bases). This CDR3 contains 16 residues. The germline V and J ends were trimmed by 4 bases and 5 bases, with 21 bases remaining between them. Per germline, CDR1 SGHRS and CDR2 YFSETQ. The CDR3 DNA is TGCGCCAGCAGCCAAGAGACAGTCCTGGGGGGTGAGACCCAGTACTTC. Protein product: CASSQETVLGGETQYF.

The chain employs TRBV19 and TRBJ2-7, with D maybe TRBD2 (5 bases). The CDR3 consists of 15 residues. Trimming shortened V by 2 bases and J by 0 bases, and 11 bases separated the two germline ends. Germline CDR1 is LNHDA and CDR2 is SQIVND (reference sequence). The CDR3 loop is CASSIQGSGSYEQYF. DNA for the CDR3: TGTGCCAGTAGTATACAAGGGAGTGGCTCCTACGAGCAGTACTTC.

In its sample, this clone was seen once. The chain recombines TRBV5-4 with TRBJ2-1; 10 nucleotides align to TRBD2. Germline lookup yields CDR1 SGHNT and CDR2 YYREEE (reference sequence). V lost 4 bases and J lost 14; bases outside the gene matches: 9. CDR3 size: 13 residues. Here the CDR3 reads CASSPKSSGSKFF. The DNA for the CDR3 is TGTGCCAGCAGCCCTAAGTCTAGCGGGAGTAAGTTCTTC.

This rearrangement joins TRBV5-1 to TRBJ1-1, with D maybe TRBD1 (5 bases). V gave up 0 bases and J gave up 3 bases, with 9 bases separating them. The CDR3 extends over 14 amino acids. Germline CDR1 SGHRS, CDR2 YFSETQ. CDR3 in DNA: TGCGCCAGCAGCTTGGTCGACAGTTACACTGAAGCTTTCTTT. It specifies CASSLVDSYTEAFF.

The chain uses TRBV19 and TRBJ2-6; no clear D. The germline V and J ends were trimmed by 7 bases and 0 bases, with 10 bases remaining between them. The CDR3 has 15 amino acids. CDR1 is LNHDA, CDR2 SQIVND, per germline (reference sequence). CDR3 sequence: CASTQPSSGANVLTF. CDR3 coding DNA: TGTGCCAGTACCCAACCGAGCTCTGGGGCCAACGTCCTGACTTTC.

The chain uses TRBV5-8 and TRBJ2-2, with 7 bases identical to TRBD2. Unmatched junction bases numbered 7, after V lost 4 bases and J lost 4 bases. In germline, CDR1 is SGHTS, CDR2 YDEGEE. The CDR3 is 15 residues long. CDR3 sequence reads: CASSPGTTPTGELFF. The CDR3, as DNA: TGTGCCAGCAGCCCCGGGACTACCCCCACCGGGGAGCTGTTTTTT.

The chain recombines TRBV10-1 with TRBJ2-5, with 9 bases matching TRBD2. This CDR3 contains 15 residues. Unmatched junction bases numbered 3, after V lost 0 bases and J lost 4 bases. Germline CDR1 is WNHNN and CDR2 is SYGVQD (reference sequence). CDR3 protein: CASSESLAGPETQYF. The CDR3 DNA sequence: TGCGCCAGCAGTGAGTCACTAGCGGGTCCAGAGACCCAGTACTTC.

The chain combines TRBV5-5 with TRBJ2-7; D is uncertain. Trimming removed 4 bases at V and 1 base at J, with 3 bases between. The CDR3 covers 11 residues. The V gene's germline CDR1 is SGHKS and CDR2 YYEKEE (reference sequence). CDR3 sequence reads: CASSPSYEQYF. The CDR3 DNA is TGTGCCAGCAGCCCTTCCTACGAGCAGTACTTC.

The chain recombines TRBV10-3 with TRBJ1-5, with 10 nucleotides matching TRBD1. This CDR3 has 14 amino acids. V dropped 6 bases and J dropped 5; count of bases not matched to a gene: 4. The V gene's germline CDR1 is ENHRY and CDR2 SYGVKD. CDR3 in amino acids: CAIRGQGIDQPQHF. The CDR3 DNA follows: TGTGCCATCAGGGGACAGGGGATCGATCAGCCCCAGCATTTT.

The chain combines TRBV4-1 with TRBJ2-7; D gene uncertain. V was pared by 2 bases and J by 0 bases, with 8 bases between. Germline V gene sequence: CDR1 MGHRA, CDR2 YSYEKL. The CDR3 length is 14 residues. The DNA for the CDR3 is TGCGCCAGCAGCCAAACTATAGGCTCCTACGAGCAGTACTTC. It is translated as CASSQTIGSYEQYF.

This clone was recorded once. This rearrangement joins TRBV9 to TRBJ1-2, with D hard to call. The CDR3 is 13 amino acids. Deletions cut 6 bases from V and 4 bases from J, with 13 bases between. Germline assignment: CDR1 SGDLS and CDR2 YYNGEE. The CDR3 spells CASNGGSPYGYTF. The CDR3 bases are TGTGCCAGCAACGGAGGGAGTCCCTATGGCTACACCTTC.

The rearrangement joins TRBV27 to TRBJ1-2; no clear D. There are 13 residues in the CDR3. Germline V CDR1 and CDR2: MNHEY, SMNVEV (reference sequence). V shed 7 bases and J shed 2 bases, with 11 bases lying between them. CDR3 in DNA: TGTGCCAGCAAAGACGGAGGCAACTATGGCTACACCTTC. This encodes CASKDGGNYGYTF.

J is TRBJ1-5 and V is TRBV15; perhaps TRBD1 as D (6 bases). The CDR3 totals 11 residues. Germline values: CDR1 LNHNV, CDR2 YYDKDF (reference sequence). Trimming removed 6 bases from V and 6 bases from J, with 6 bases in between. CDR3 bases: TGTGCCACCAGACAGGGTCAGCCCCAGCATTTT. The encoded protein is CATRQGQPQHF.

This rearrangement joins TRBV28 to TRBJ2-7, with unresolved D. The CDR3 is 14 residues long. Per the germline V gene, CDR1 is MDHEN and CDR2 is SYDVKM. The V and J ends lost 4 bases and 3 bases respectively, with 13 bases between them. Here the CDR3 DNA reads TGTGCCAGCAGTTATTCACAGCTACTCTACGAGCAGTACTTC. Its translation: CASSYSQLLYEQYF.

About this clone itself: At the DNA level, this CDR3 is encoded by other sequences in the same sample as well. The J gene is TRBJ2-5, the V gene TRBV5-1; the D is unclear. V was clipped by 0 bases and J by 4 bases, with 7 bases between them. The CDR3 has 13 residues. The germline gives CDR1 SGHRS, CDR2 YFSETQ. DNA of the CDR3: TGCGCCAGCAGCTTGGCCGCGCGAGAGACCCAGTACTTC. It yields the protein CASSLAARETQYF.

The chain carries TRBV3-1 (or the pseudogene TRBV3-2) and TRBJ2-2; tentatively, D is TRBD1 (5 bases). V was clipped by 1 base and J by 0 bases, with 9 bases between them. Germline V gene lookup returns CDR1 LGHDT and CDR2 YNNKEL (reference sequence). The CDR3 runs 16 residues. The CDR3 nucleotides read TGTGCCAGCAGCCAAGGTCTAGGGGCGAACACCGGGGAGCTGTTTTTT. This sequence encodes CASSQGLGANTGELFF.

The CDR3 sequence is CASSAQPQGVSGYTF. The CDR3 DNA reads TGTGCCAGTAGTGCCCAACCACAGGGGGTGAGCGGCTACACCTTC. The chain joins TRBV19 to TRBJ1-2, with 8 bases identical to TRBD1. This CDR3 region has 15 residues. V gave up 5 bases and J gave up 8 bases; unmatched junction bases: 13. Germline V gene lookup returns CDR1 LNHDA and CDR2 SQIVND (reference sequence).

The rearrangement uses TRBV5-6 and TRBJ2-7, with 8 bases matching TRBD2. Germline assignment: CDR1 SGHDT and CDR2 YYEEEE. V was clipped by 0 bases and J by 6 bases; unmatched bases: 2. This CDR3 region has 13 residues. In DNA, the CDR3 is TGTGCCAGCAGCTTGGAGCGGGGGATCGAGCAGTACTTC. This codes for CASSLERGIEQYF.

This clone was detected once. The chain employs TRBV30 and TRBJ2-3; 11 nucleotides line up with TRBD2. The CDR3 runs to 17 residues. Germline trimming cut 5 bases from V and 3 bases from J; bases unmatched to any gene: 13. Germline loops: CDR1 GTSNPN, CDR2 SVGIG (reference sequence). The CDR3 here is CAWDSGRAYEFTDTQYF. CDR3 in DNA: TGTGCCTGGGATAGCGGGAGGGCCTATGAATTTACAGATACGCAGTATTTT.

The chain carries TRBV2 and TRBJ2-3; D is possibly TRBD2 (6 bases). Germline CDR1 SNHLY, CDR2 FYNNEI. The CDR3 is made up of 14 amino acids. V was shortened by 2 bases and J by 4 bases, with 10 bases between the two germline ends. CDR3 protein: CASSERVAADTQYF. In DNA form, the CDR3 reads TGTGCCAGCAGTGAAAGGGTAGCGGCAGATACGCAGTATTTT. The variable domain in full, completed from reference TRBV2 and TRBJ2-3, reads EPEVTQTPSHQVTQMGQEVILRCVPISNHLYFYWYRQILGQKVEFLVSFYNNEISEKSEIFDDQFSVERPDGSNFTLKIRSTKLEDSAMYFCASSERVAADTQYFGPGTRLTVL.

Regarding this clone: The sample holds other DNA sequences that translate to the same CDR3. CDR3 DNA: TGTGCCTGGAGTCGAGGTGAAAAACTGTTTTTT. It yields the protein CAWSRGEKLFF. The chain has TRBV30 and TRBJ1-4; D remains unclear. Looked up from germline, CDR1 is GTSNPN and CDR2 is SVGIG (reference sequence). V was clipped by 2 bases and J by 7 bases, with 5 bases between them. CDR3 length: 11 residues.

Many counts were recorded for this clone. The chain's CDR3 is CASKASGSVYEQFF. Written as DNA, the CDR3 is TGCGCCAGCAAAGCTAGCGGGAGTGTTTACGAGCAGTTCTTC. The rearrangement joins TRBV10-2 to TRBJ2-1; 10 nucleotides align to TRBD2. The CDR3 has 14 amino acids. The ends lost 7 bases at V and 10 bases at J; junction bases unmatched: 10. Germline assignment: CDR1 WSHSY and CDR2 SAAADI.

This clone was found a few times. The V call is TRBV30, the J call TRBJ1-1; possibly TRBD1 for D (5 bases). This CDR3 is 13 amino acids long. Germline V gives CDR1 GTSNPN, CDR2 SVGIG (reference sequence). The germline V and J ends were trimmed by 2 bases and 4 bases, with 11 bases remaining between them. The chain's CDR3 is CAWSSGGGTEAFF. Here the CDR3 DNA reads TGTGCCTGGAGTTCTGGGGGGGGCACTGAAGCTTTCTTT.

The CDR3, as DNA: TGCGCCAGCAGACAACAGGGGAAGGAAAAACTGTTTTTT. It encodes CASRQQGKEKLFF. The chain has TRBV5-1 and TRBJ1-4, with 7 bases aligning to TRBD1. CDR3 size: 13 residues. Germline values: CDR1 SGHRS, CDR2 YFSETQ. With V trimmed by 5 bases and J by 8 bases, 6 bases remained unmatched.

The chain's CDR3 is CASSFQTGWNTEAFF. In DNA, the CDR3 is TGCGCCAGCAGCTTTCAGACAGGGTGGAACACTGAAGCTTTCTTT. V is TRBV5-1 and J is TRBJ1-1; 7 bases line up with TRBD1. J was trimmed by 1 base and V by 2 bases; bases with no gene match: 5. Per germline, CDR1 SGHRS and CDR2 YFSETQ. This CDR3 has 15 amino acids.

The chain has TRBV12-3 or TRBV12-4 and TRBJ2-5; a weak D match, TRBD1 (6 bases). The CDR3 covers 12 residues. V lost 6 bases, J lost 4 bases, and 9 bases lay in between. The CDR3 region has the DNA TGTGCCAGCAGGTGGGGGCCAGAGACCCAGTACTTC. Amino acid sequence: CASRWGPETQYF.